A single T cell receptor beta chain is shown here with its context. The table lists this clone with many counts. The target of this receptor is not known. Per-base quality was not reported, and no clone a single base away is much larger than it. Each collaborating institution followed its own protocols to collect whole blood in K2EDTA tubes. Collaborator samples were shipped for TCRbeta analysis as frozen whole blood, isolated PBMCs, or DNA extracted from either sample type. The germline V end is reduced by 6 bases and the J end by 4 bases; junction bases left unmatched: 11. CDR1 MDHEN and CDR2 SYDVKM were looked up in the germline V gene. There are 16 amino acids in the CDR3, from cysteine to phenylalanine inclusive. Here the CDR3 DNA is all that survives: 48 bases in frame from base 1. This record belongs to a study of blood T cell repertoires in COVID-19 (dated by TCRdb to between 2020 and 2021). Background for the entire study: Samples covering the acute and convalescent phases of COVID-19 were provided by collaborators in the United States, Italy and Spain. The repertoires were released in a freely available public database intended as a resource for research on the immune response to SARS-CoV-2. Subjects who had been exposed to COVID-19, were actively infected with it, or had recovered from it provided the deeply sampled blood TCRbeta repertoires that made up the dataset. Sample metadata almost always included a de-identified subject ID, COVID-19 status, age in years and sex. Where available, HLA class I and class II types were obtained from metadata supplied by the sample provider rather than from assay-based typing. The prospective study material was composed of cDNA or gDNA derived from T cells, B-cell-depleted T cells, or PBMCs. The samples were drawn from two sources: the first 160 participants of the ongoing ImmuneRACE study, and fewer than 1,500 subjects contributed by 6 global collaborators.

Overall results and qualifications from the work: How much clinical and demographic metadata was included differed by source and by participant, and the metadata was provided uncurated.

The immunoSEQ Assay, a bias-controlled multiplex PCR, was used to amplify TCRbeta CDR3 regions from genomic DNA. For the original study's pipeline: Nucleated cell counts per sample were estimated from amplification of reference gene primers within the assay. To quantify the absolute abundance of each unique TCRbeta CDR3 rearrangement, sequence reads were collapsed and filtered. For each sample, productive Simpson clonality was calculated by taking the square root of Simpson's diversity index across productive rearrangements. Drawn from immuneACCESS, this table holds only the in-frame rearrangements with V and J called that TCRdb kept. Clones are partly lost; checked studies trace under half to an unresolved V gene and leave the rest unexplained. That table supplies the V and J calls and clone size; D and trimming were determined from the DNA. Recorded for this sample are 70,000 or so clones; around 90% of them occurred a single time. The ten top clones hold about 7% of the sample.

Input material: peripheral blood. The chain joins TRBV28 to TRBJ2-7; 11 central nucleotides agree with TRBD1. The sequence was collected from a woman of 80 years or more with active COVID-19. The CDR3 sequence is CASSHRRTGGSYEQYF. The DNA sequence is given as TGTGCCAGCAGCCACCGGAGGACAGGGGGCTCATACGAGCAGTACTTC. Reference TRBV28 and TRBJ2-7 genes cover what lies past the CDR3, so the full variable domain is DVKVTQSSRYLVKRTGEKVFLECVQDMDHENMFWYRQDPGLGLRLIYFSYDVKMKEKGDIPEGYSVSREKKERFSLILESASTNQTSMYLCASSHRRTGGSYEQYFGPGTRLTVT.